The 18 T cell receptor beta chains below were found in one sample sequenced in a study of PD-L1 blockade in urothelial cancer. The time point was: pretreatment peripheral blood. Sequencing was performed with immunoSEQ multiplex PCR; in TCRdb, only in-frame clones are kept and a portion is missing. The sample lists around 45,000 clones, around 80% occurring once. The sequencing used PBMCs, collected around atezolizumab (anti-PD-L1) treatment. The receptor source for this set is a man between 60 and 70 years old with urothelial cancer.

The chain recombines TRBV9 with TRBJ1-3; possibly TRBD1 for D (5 bases). Germline CDR1 SGDLS, CDR2 YYNGEE. There are 15 residues in the CDR3. V was clipped by 5 bases and J by 0 bases, with 12 bases between them. The CDR3 here is CASSLTQGSGNTIYF. The CDR3 nucleotides read TGTGCCAGCAGTTTAACCCAGGGCTCTGGAAACACCATATATTTT.

This clone was counted a single time. V and J are TRBV28 and TRBJ2-7; tentatively, D is TRBD1 (6 bases). Trimming stripped 2 bases from V and 6 bases from J, with 14 bases between. Germline assignment: CDR1 MDHEN and CDR2 SYDVKM. CDR3 length: 14 amino acids. CDR3 coding DNA: TGTGCCAGCAGTTTAGACGGACAGCTCGGCGAGCAGTACTTC. Its translation: CASSLDGQLGEQYF. Combining the CDR3 with reference TRBV28 and TRBJ2-7 gives the whole variable domain DVKVTQSSRYLVKRTGEKVFLECVQDMDHENMFWYRQDPGLGLRLIYFSYDVKMKEKGDIPEGYSVSREKKERFSLILESASTNQTSMYLCASSLDGQLGEQYFGPGTRLTVT.

The chain joins TRBV30 to TRBJ2-1; 10 bases line up with TRBD2. This CDR3 has 14 residues. Trimming at V came to 3 bases and at J to 5 bases, leaving 4 bases not matched to a gene. The V gene's germline CDR1 is GTSNPN and CDR2 SVGIG (reference sequence). Here the CDR3 DNA reads TGTGCCTGGAGACAGCTAGCGGGAGACAATGAGCAGTTCTTC. Translation: CAWRQLAGDNEQFF.

This clone was observed a handful of times. The V gene is TRBV7-9, the J gene TRBJ2-7; possible D gene TRBD2, 5 bases. The ends were cut back, 5 bases at V and 5 bases at J, with 19 bases in the middle. Germline loops: CDR1 SEHNR, CDR2 FQNEAQ (reference sequence). The CDR3 is made up of 15 amino acids. The CDR3 sequence: CASSPPHSFGDEQYF. As DNA, the CDR3 is TGTGCCAGCAGCCCCCCACATTCGTTCGGGGACGAGCAGTACTTC.

The rearrangement joins TRBV28 to TRBJ2-3; the D is unclear. The ends were cut back, 6 bases at V and 12 bases at J, with 13 bases in the middle. CDR3 length: 11 residues. Per germline, CDR1 MDHEN and CDR2 SYDVKM. DNA for the CDR3: TGTGCCAGCAGGGCGCTAGATTCCCAGTATTTT. This gives the protein CASRALDSQYF.

In this sample, this clone turned up a few times. The chain is built from TRBV4-2 and TRBJ1-6; a possible D gene is TRBD1 (6 bases). The CDR3 loop spans 15 amino acids. The ends were cut back, 1 base at V and 4 bases at J, with 8 bases in the middle. Per germline, CDR1 LGHNA and CDR2 YNFKEQ. In DNA, the CDR3 is TGTGCCAGCAGCCAAGCAGGGGTGTATAATTCACCCCTCCACTTT. Encoded protein: CASSQAGVYNSPLHF.

V and J are TRBV5-1 and TRBJ2-5; 8 bases align to TRBD1. The J call is doubtful: the DNA matches TRBJ2-7 better. The CDR3 sequence is 14 residues long. Germline loops: CDR1 SGHRS, CDR2 YFSETQ. CDR3 sequence: CASSSGTGGGEQYF. Here the CDR3 DNA reads TGCGCCAGCAGCTCAGGGACAGGAGGAGGCGAGCAGTACTTC.

The genes are TRBV29-1 and TRBJ2-1, with TRBD1 matching over 11 bases. V was clipped by 7 bases and J by 7 bases; unmatched bases: 12. Germline V gene sequence: CDR1 SQVTM, CDR2 ANQGSEA. This CDR3 comprises 15 residues. CDR3 nucleotide sequence: TGCAGCGCCGGACAGGGGGCAATATCTGGGAATGAGCAGTTCTTC. It translates to CSAGQGAISGNEQFF.

The chain recombines TRBV5-1 with TRBJ2-1, with 8 bases lining up with TRBD2. With 3 bases clipped from V and 2 bases from J, the junction kept 13 bases outside the gene matches. Germline CDR1 and CDR2: SGHRS and YFSETQ. CDR3 length equals 18 residues. CDR3 region: CASSSSRGGGRTYNEQFF. Written as DNA, the CDR3 is TGCGCCAGCAGCTCCTCCCGAGGCGGGGGGAGGACCTACAATGAGCAGTTCTTC.

The chain couples TRBV4-3 to TRBJ2-1; D remains unclear. Trimming cost V 3 bases and J 0 bases, with 6 bases left between them. Germline V CDR1 and CDR2: LGHNA, YSLEER. The CDR3 contains 14 residues. CDR3 bases: TGCGCCAGCAGCCATCCGGGCTCCTACAATGAGCAGTTCTTC. Its protein product is CASSHPGSYNEQFF.

This clone has more than one count but fewer than ten. The chain joins TRBV5-1 to TRBJ2-3; 7 bases map to TRBD1. There are 15 residues in the CDR3. Germline loops: CDR1 SGHRS, CDR2 YFSETQ. V was clipped by 0 bases and J by 2 bases; unmatched bases: 3. The chain's CDR3 is CASSLAGTVTDTQYF. The CDR3 coding sequence is TGCGCCAGCAGCTTGGCGGGGACAGTCACAGATACGCAGTATTTT.

Notes on this clone: This specimen includes other DNA sequences encoding the same CDR3. The rearrangement uses TRBV2 and TRBJ1-4; D may be TRBD1 (5 bases). This CDR3 has 14 residues. The V and J ends lost 6 bases and 3 bases respectively, with 11 bases between them. The germline gives CDR1 SNHLY, CDR2 FYNNEI. CDR3: CASSVGGANEKLFF. CDR3 in DNA: TGTGCCAGCAGCGTTGGGGGGGCTAATGAAAAACTGTTTTTT.

The V and J genes are TRBV2 and TRBJ2-1, with 11 bases fitting TRBD2. V trimming: 6 bases; J trimming: 3 bases; junction bases outside the gene matches: 7. CDR3 size: 16 residues. CDR1 is SNHLY, CDR2 FYNNEI, per germline. The CDR3 reads CASRVGTSGSYNEQFF. The CDR3 nucleotides are TGTGCCAGCAGGGTAGGAACTAGCGGGAGCTACAATGAGCAGTTCTTC.

This clone was seen a single time. The V and J genes are TRBV5-1 and TRBJ2-2; weak D call: TRBD1 (6 bases). V was cut by 4 bases and J by 7 bases, with 14 bases left in between. CDR3 length equals 14 residues. Germline CDR1 is SGHRS and CDR2 is YFSETQ. Written as DNA, the CDR3 is TGCGCCAGCAGCCTCGACAGGTTAGGCGGGGAGCTGTTTTTT. It translates to CASSLDRLGGELFF.

The V gene is TRBV29-1, the J gene TRBJ2-7; TRBD1 aligns across 7 bases. The CDR3 contains 13 residues. Germline V gene data show CDR1 as SQVTM and CDR2 as ANQGSEA. The CDR3 nucleotides are TGCAGTTATTTTGGGGACAGCCCCTACGAGCAGTACTTC. It codes for CSYFGDSPYEQYF.

About this clone: Other DNA sequences within the sample encode an identical CDR3. This CDR3 reads CASSYLAGDTDTQYF. The CDR3 nucleotides read TGTGCCAGCAGTTATCTAGCGGGGGACACAGATACGCAGTATTTT. The J gene is TRBJ2-3, the V gene TRBV27; 10 bases match TRBD2. The CDR3 length is 15 residues. Looked up from germline, CDR1 is MNHEY and CDR2 is SMNVEV (reference sequence). The J segment lost 2 bases and the V segment lost 4 bases, leaving 3 bases of the junction unmatched.

This rearrangement joins TRBV6-5 to TRBJ1-6; TRBD1 aligns across 9 bases. The CDR3 has 14 residues. Trimming took 7 bases from V and 8 from J; bases not matched to a gene: 6. Germline lookup yields CDR1 MNHEY and CDR2 SVGAGI. The CDR3 loop is CASTPGQGHSPLHF. In nucleotides, the CDR3 is TGTGCCAGCACCCCGGGACAGGGTCATTCACCCCTCCACTTT.

The gene calls are TRBV27 and TRBJ1-2; D is ambiguous. Trimming took off 5 bases at V and 8 bases at J, with 15 bases between the two ends. Per germline, CDR1 MNHEY and CDR2 SMNVEV (reference sequence). This CDR3 spans 13 amino acids. The DNA of the CDR3 is TGTGCCAGCAGTGCTCGACTGTTTCGGGGCTACACCTTC. This translates into CASSARLFRGYTF.